Sequencing of this T cell receptor beta chain was carried out in a study of cytomegalovirus exposure and HLA in healthy donors. Study in general: HLA-typed donors were the source of 83 million or so unique TCRs held in an early data release. Study-level results: Apart from CMV serostatus, no immune exposure information was available. Later analysis showed TCR association rates varying by HLA locus, highest for DRB1 and lowest for HLA-C.

The germline V gene encodes CDR1 SGHKS and CDR2 YYEKEE (reference sequence). The CDR3 is 12 residues long. Between the trimmed V and J ends, which lost 1 base and 4 bases, there was a span of 5 bases. PCR employed 60 Vbeta and 13 Jbeta primers. Only in-frame clones appear in the TCRdb table, and some are missing; sequencing was by immunoSEQ multiplex PCR. This sample has 40,000 to 55,000 clones; around 80% occur once, and the top ten carry about 2.3%. Turning to this clone: The antigen remains unidentified. The identical CDR3 is also encoded by other nucleotide sequences in the sample.

This TCR came from a boy younger than 18 in good health and CMV-seropositive. The V call is TRBV5-5, the J call TRBJ1-2, with D hard to call. The specimen was PBMCs. Here the CDR3 reads CASSLRGYGYTF. Here the CDR3 DNA reads TGTGCCAGCAGCTTGAGAGGCTATGGCTACACCTTC.